Each of the 22 T cell receptor beta chains below was sequenced from the same sample in a study of T cell responses to AZD1222 COVID-19 vaccine (dated by TCRdb to the early 2020s). The method behind the library was the immunoSEQ multiplex PCR assay. TCRdb holds this immuneACCESS table with in-frame rearrangements only. Some clones are missing; in checked studies, unresolved V genes explain under half, and the rest has no known cause. Recorded for this sample are some 48,000 clones; 65% to 90% of them occurred a single time. 5.5% to 7% of the sample is taken by the ten largest. In light of the paper, this sample's time point label describes: about 28 days (+/-7) after the second vaccine dose. Material: peripheral blood, obtained 28 days after the second AZD1222 dose. The source is an adult who received the AZD1222 COVID-19 vaccine.

This chain connects TRBV6-5 to TRBJ1-5; D is unresolved. The CDR3 contains 14 residues. Germline values: CDR1 MNHEY, CDR2 SVGAGI. Trimming took 8 bases from V and 1 from J, leaving 12 bases between them. The CDR3 loop reads CASVGTLSNQPQHF. As DNA, the CDR3 is TGTGCCAGCGTAGGAACCCTAAGCAATCAGCCCCAGCATTTT.

The rearrangement links TRBV5-1 to TRBJ2-1; possible D gene TRBD2, 5 bases. From germline, CDR1 is SGHRS and CDR2 YFSETQ. The CDR3 has 14 amino acids. The ends were cut back, 5 bases at V and 2 bases at J, with 11 bases in the middle. The CDR3 here is CASSYSGAYNEQFF. Written as DNA, the CDR3 is TGCGCCAGCAGTTACAGCGGAGCCTACAATGAGCAGTTCTTC.

V and J are TRBV4-3 and TRBJ2-7, with D possibly matching TRBD2 (7 bases). The CDR3 is made up of 15 amino acids. Per the germline V gene, CDR1 is LGHNA and CDR2 is YSLEER. Trimming pared 3 bases from V and 2 bases from J, leaving 14 bases between. The CDR3 sequence is CASSQGGGQAYEQYF. CDR3 DNA: TGCGCCAGCAGCCAGGGAGGGGGTCAGGCCTACGAGCAGTACTTC.

The genes are TRBV5-4 and TRBJ2-5; 7 nucleotides line up with TRBD1. The junction had 5 bases not matched to a gene; V was cut back by 4 bases and J by 5 bases. Germline V lookup: CDR1 SGHNT, CDR2 YYREEE (reference sequence). The CDR3 has 13 amino acids. The chain's CDR3 is CASSPDRVETQYF. DNA of the CDR3: TGTGCCAGCAGCCCAGACAGGGTGGAGACCCAGTACTTC.

The chain employs TRBV19 and TRBJ1-3; D remains unclear. Germline assignment: CDR1 LNHDA and CDR2 SQIVND (reference sequence). V was trimmed by 6 bases and J by 0 bases, leaving 9 bases between them. The CDR3 covers 14 residues. This chain's CDR3 is CASSPRSSGNTIYF. The CDR3 DNA is TGTGCCAGTAGCCCCAGGAGCTCTGGAAACACCATATATTTT. Using reference TRBV19 and TRBJ1-3 for the parts outside the CDR3, the full variable domain is DGGITQSPKYLFRKEGQNVTLSCEQNLNHDAMYWYRQDPGQGLRLIYYSQIVNDFQKGDIAEGYSVSREKKESFPLTVTSAQKNPTAFYLCASSPRSSGNTIYFGEGSWLTVV.

The rearrangement links TRBV27 to TRBJ2-5, with a possible D match to TRBD1 (6 bases). This CDR3 region has 16 residues. CDR1 MNHEY and CDR2 SMNVEV come from the germline V gene (reference sequence). Trimming took off 7 bases at V and 5 bases at J, with 23 bases between the two ends. The CDR3 DNA sequence: TGTGCCAGCACCCTAGGGGGACGCCTCACCCGGGAGACCCAGTACTTC. Encoded protein: CASTLGGRLTRETQYF.

A few counts support this clone. The rearrangement links TRBV29-1 to TRBJ2-7, with 7 bases lining up with TRBD2. This CDR3 has 14 amino acids. Losses at the gene ends were 3 bases for V and 2 bases for J; bases not matched to a gene: 7. CDR1 and CDR2 from the germline V gene are SQVTM and ANQGSEA. The CDR3 spells CSVEYGRPPYEQYF. The DNA for the CDR3 is TGCAGCGTTGAGTACGGGAGGCCTCCCTACGAGCAGTACTTC.

CDR3 region: CASSLGLKETQYF. The CDR3, as DNA: TGCGCCAGCAGCTTGGGACTAAAAGAGACCCAGTACTTC. This rearrangement joins TRBV5-1 to TRBJ2-5; D perhaps matches TRBD2 (5 bases). V was cut by 0 bases and J by 3 bases, with 6 bases left in between. From germline, CDR1 is SGHRS and CDR2 YFSETQ. The CDR3 sequence is 13 residues long. Full variable domain (missing parts from reference TRBV5-1 and TRBJ2-5): KAGVTQTPRYLIKTRGQQVTLSCSPISGHRSVSWYQQTPGQGLQFLFEYFSETQRNKGNFPGRFSGRQFSNSRSEMNVSTLELGDSALYLCASSLGLKETQYFGPGTRLLVL.

V usage is TRBV11-2 and J usage is TRBJ1-6, with D uncertain. V lost 4 bases and J 7 bases, leaving 11 bases between the germline ends. This CDR3 contains 14 residues. Germline V gene sequence: CDR1 SGHAT, CDR2 FQNNGV. The DNA of the CDR3 is TGTGCCAGCAGCTCCGGGTCGCTGAATTCACCCCTCCACTTT. It specifies CASSSGSLNSPLHF.

V and J are TRBV27 and TRBJ2-7; 7 nucleotides match TRBD1. The germline V gene has CDR1 MNHEY and CDR2 SMNVEV (reference sequence). V gave up 11 bases and J gave up 3 bases; unmatched junction bases: 7. This CDR3 has 12 amino acids. CDR3 sequence (DNA): TGTGCCGGAACCGGGACAGACTACGAGCAGTACTTC. Amino acids: CAGTGTDYEQYF.

The genes are TRBV7-8 and TRBJ2-3; D possibly matches TRBD1 or TRBD2 (5 bases each). Trimming took off 1 base at V and 0 bases at J, with 11 bases between the two ends. Germline V gene sequence: CDR1 SGHVS, CDR2 FQNEAQ. CDR3 size: 16 residues. CDR3 region: CASSLVPGRSTDTQYF. The DNA for the CDR3 is TGTGCCAGCAGCTTAGTCCCGGGGCGTAGCACAGATACGCAGTATTTT.

The chain combines TRBV4-3 with TRBJ2-1, with 9 nucleotides matching TRBD2. Losses at the gene ends were 1 base for V and 10 bases for J; bases not matched to a gene: 8. This CDR3 region has 15 residues. The germline V gene encodes CDR1 LGHNA and CDR2 YSLEER. The CDR3 reads CASSQGMREGREQFF. The DNA of the CDR3 is TGCGCCAGCAGCCAAGGAATGCGGGAGGGAAGAGAGCAGTTCTTC.

The V gene is TRBV2, the J gene TRBJ2-3; D not resolved. The germline CDR1 and CDR2 sequences are SNHLY and FYNNEI. V was shortened by 3 bases and J by 8 bases, with 6 bases between the two germline ends. The CDR3 totals 11 residues. The CDR3 coding sequence is TGTGCCAGCAGTGAGGGTTTTACGCAGTATTTT. This codes for CASSEGFTQYF.

The V and J genes are TRBV6-2 or TRBV6-3 and TRBJ2-7, with D perhaps TRBD2 (6 bases). In germline, CDR1 is MNHEY, CDR2 SVGEGT. V lost 2 bases and J 2 bases, leaving 16 bases between the germline ends. The CDR3 loop spans 16 amino acids. In DNA form, the CDR3 reads TGTGCCAGCAGTTACGCGGAGGCTAGCGCCGCCTACGAGCAGTACTTC. The encoded protein is CASSYAEASAAYEQYF.

V usage is TRBV4-3 and J usage is TRBJ2-1, with a possible D match to TRBD1 (5 bases). Germline loops: CDR1 LGHNA, CDR2 YSLEER. V lost 0 bases, J lost 6 bases, and 12 bases lay in between. The CDR3 consists of 15 residues. The CDR3 spells CASSQDGNRFNEQFF. Here the CDR3 DNA reads TGCGCCAGCAGCCAAGATGGGAACAGGTTCAATGAGCAGTTCTTC.

The chain has TRBV7-2 and TRBJ1-3; weak D call: TRBD1 (5 bases). Germline loops: CDR1 SGHTA, CDR2 FQGNSA. The CDR3 consists of 15 residues. Between the trimmed V and J ends, which lost 4 bases and 1 base, there was a span of 11 bases. The chain's CDR3 is CASSWGGVSGNTIYF. CDR3 nucleotides: TGTGCCAGCAGCTGGGGGGGGGTTTCTGGAAACACCATATATTTT.

This chain connects TRBV5-1 to TRBJ1-5; 10 bases fit TRBD1. The junction had 5 bases not matched to a gene; V was cut back by 4 bases and J by 7 bases. The CDR3 covers 14 residues. Germline V gives CDR1 SGHRS, CDR2 YFSETQ. CDR3 region: CASSQGTGDQPQHF. The CDR3 DNA sequence: TGCGCCAGCAGCCAAGGGACAGGGGACCAGCCCCAGCATTTT.

This clone was found once. This chain links TRBV7-2 with TRBJ2-7; TRBD2 matches 14 bases. CDR3 size: 17 residues. Germline CDR1 SGHTA, CDR2 FQGNSA. With V trimmed by 1 base and J by 0 bases, 2 bases remained unmatched. The CDR3 loop is CASSLGGTSGGSYEQYF. DNA for the CDR3: TGTGCCAGCAGCTTAGGAGGGACTAGCGGGGGCTCCTACGAGCAGTACTTC.

The gene calls are TRBV14 and TRBJ2-2; 7 bases are shared with TRBD1. V lost 8 bases to trimming and J lost 13 bases; unmatched junction nucleotides: 16. Germline CDR1 SGHDN, CDR2 FVKESK. The CDR3 is 14 residues long. In DNA, the CDR3 is TGTGCCAGCCCCCTCGGAACAGGGGATTCTTGGCTGTTTTTT. The encoded protein is CASPLGTGDSWLFF.

The rearrangement links TRBV5-4 to TRBJ2-2; 8 bases align to TRBD2. Trimming removed 4 bases from V and 6 bases from J; junction bases left unmatched: 5. Germline V CDR1 and CDR2: SGHNT, YYREEE (reference sequence). This CDR3 is 14 amino acids long. The CDR3 here is CASSPGTSPGELFF. CDR3 nucleotides: TGTGCCAGCAGCCCCGGGACTAGTCCCGGGGAGCTGTTTTTT.

This chain links TRBV7-2 with TRBJ1-1; TRBD1 matches 7 bases. Germline V gene sequence: CDR1 SGHTA, CDR2 FQGNSA. The CDR3 consists of 13 residues. V lost 3 bases to trimming and J lost 6 bases; unmatched junction nucleotides: 4. The CDR3 DNA reads TGTGCCAGCAGCTTTCGACAGGGCTCTGAAGCTTTCTTT. Amino acids: CASSFRQGSEAFF.

This clone occurred a few times. The rearrangement uses TRBV3-1 (or the pseudogene TRBV3-2) and TRBJ2-7; D is unresolved. The ends were cut back, 6 bases at V and 2 bases at J, with 5 bases in the middle. Germline V gene data show CDR1 as LGHDT and CDR2 as YNNKEL (reference sequence). This CDR3 spans 11 amino acids. The CDR3 protein is CASSRAYEQYF. CDR3 nucleotides: TGTGCCAGCAGTAGGGCCTACGAGCAGTACTTC.